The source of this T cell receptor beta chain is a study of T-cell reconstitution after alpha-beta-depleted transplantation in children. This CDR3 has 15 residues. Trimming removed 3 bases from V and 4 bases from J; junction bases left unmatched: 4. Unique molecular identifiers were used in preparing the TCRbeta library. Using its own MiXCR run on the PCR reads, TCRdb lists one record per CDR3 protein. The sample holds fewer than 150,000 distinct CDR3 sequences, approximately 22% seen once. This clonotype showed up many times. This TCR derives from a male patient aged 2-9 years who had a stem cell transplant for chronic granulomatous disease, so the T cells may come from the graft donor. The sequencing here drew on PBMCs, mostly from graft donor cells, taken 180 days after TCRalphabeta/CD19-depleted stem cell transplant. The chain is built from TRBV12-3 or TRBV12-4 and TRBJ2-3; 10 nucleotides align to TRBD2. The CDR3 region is CASSLGLAMSDTQYF. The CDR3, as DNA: TGTGCCAGCAGTTTGGGACTAGCGATGTCAGATACGCAGTATTTT.